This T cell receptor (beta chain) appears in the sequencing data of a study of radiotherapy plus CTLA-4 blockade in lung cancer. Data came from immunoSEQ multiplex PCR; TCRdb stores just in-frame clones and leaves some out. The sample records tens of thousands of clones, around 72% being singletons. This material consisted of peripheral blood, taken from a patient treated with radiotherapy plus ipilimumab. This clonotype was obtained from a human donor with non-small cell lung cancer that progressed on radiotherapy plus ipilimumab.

The CDR3 DNA sequence: TGCGCCAGCAGCCAAGGAGGGCGTGGGGTCTCAGATACGCAGTATTTT. Translated: CASSQGGRGVSDTQYF. V gene TRBV4-1 combines with J gene TRBJ2-3; D is possibly TRBD2 (5 bases). Trimming stripped 1 base from V and 4 bases from J, with 15 bases between. Looked up from germline, CDR1 is MGHRA and CDR2 is YSYEKL. The CDR3 sequence is 16 residues long.